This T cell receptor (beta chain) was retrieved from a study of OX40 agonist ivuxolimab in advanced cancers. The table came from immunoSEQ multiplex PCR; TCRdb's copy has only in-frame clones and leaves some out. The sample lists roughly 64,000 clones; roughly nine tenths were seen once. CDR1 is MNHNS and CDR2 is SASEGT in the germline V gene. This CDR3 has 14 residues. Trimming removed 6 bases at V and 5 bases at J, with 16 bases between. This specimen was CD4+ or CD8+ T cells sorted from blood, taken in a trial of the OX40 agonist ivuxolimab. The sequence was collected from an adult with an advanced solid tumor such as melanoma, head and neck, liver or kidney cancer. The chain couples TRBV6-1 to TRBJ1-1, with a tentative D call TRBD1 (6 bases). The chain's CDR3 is CASRTLTRGTEAFF. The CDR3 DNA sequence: TGTGCCAGCAGAACCCTGACAAGGGGGACTGAAGCTTTCTTT.